This TCR beta chain emerged from a study of human T cells and chemical hapten exposure. This clonotype has more than one count but fewer than ten. TCRdb re-called the RACE reads through MiXCR, storing one row per CDR3 protein. Of under 90,000 distinct CDR3 sequences listed, about 9% are singletons. Time point described: healthy volunteer bleed at 6 weeks. The total RNA was obtained from whole blood that was not fractionated. Trimming removed 1 base at V and 7 bases at J, with 8 bases between. Per the germline V gene, CDR1 is SGHNT and CDR2 is YYREEE (reference sequence). The CDR3 totals 12 residues. Sequenced sample: whole blood. This receptor was taken from a male donor in good health. Some clones in this sample may be carry-over from other donors' samples. The chain is built from TRBV5-4 and TRBJ1-2; D ambiguous. The CDR3 loop is CASSLFTIGYTF. As DNA, the CDR3 is TGTGCCAGCAGCTTGTTCACCATTGGCTACACCTTC. Based on the CDR3 plus reference TRBV5-4 and TRBJ1-2, the full variable domain is ETGVTQSPTHLIKTRGQQVTLRCSSQSGHNTVSWYQQALGQGPQFIFQYYREEENGRGNFPPRFSGLQFPNYSSELNVNALELDDSALYLCASSLFTIGYTFGSGTRLTVV.